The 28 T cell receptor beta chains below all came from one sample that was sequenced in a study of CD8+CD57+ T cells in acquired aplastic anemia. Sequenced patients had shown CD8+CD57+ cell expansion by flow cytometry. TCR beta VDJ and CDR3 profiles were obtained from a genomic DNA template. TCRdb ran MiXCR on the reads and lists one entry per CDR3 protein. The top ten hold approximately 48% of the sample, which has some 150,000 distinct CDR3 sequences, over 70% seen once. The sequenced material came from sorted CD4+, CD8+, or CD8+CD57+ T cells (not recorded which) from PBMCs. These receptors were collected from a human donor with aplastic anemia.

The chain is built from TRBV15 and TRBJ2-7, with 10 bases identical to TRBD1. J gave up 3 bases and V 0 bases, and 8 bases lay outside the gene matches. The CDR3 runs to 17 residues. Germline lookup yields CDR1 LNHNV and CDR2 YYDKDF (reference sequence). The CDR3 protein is CATSRDVGTGVYYEQYF. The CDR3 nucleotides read TGTGCCACCAGCAGAGATGTTGGGACAGGGGTATACTACGAGCAGTACTTC.

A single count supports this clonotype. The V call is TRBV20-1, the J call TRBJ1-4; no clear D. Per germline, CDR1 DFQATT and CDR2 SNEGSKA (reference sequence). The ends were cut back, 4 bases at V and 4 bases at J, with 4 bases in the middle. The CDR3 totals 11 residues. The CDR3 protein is CSATSNEKLFF. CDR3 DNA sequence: TGCAGTGCTACAAGTAATGAAAAACTGTTTTTT.

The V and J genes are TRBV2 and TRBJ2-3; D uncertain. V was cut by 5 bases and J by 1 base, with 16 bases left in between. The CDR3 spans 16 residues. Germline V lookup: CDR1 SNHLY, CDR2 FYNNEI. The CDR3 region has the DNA TGTGCCAGCAGTACCCCCGACCCGGGTGGCACAGATACGCAGTATTTT. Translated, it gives CASSTPDPGGTDTQYF.

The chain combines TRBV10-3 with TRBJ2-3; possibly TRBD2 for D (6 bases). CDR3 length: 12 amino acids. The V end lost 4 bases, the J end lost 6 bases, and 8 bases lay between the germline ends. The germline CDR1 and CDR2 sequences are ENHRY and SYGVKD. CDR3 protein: CAISGLVDTQYF. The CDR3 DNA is TGTGCCATCAGTGGACTAGTGGATACGCAGTATTTT.

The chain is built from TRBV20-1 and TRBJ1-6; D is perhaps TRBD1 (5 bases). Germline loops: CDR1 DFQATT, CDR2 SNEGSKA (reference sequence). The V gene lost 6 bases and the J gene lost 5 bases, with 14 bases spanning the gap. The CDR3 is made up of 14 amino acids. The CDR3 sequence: CSAPGSGDNSPLHF. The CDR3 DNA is TGCAGTGCCCCAGGGTCGGGAGATAATTCACCCCTCCACTTT.

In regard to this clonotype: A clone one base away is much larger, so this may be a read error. The CDR3 coding sequence is TGTGCCAGCAGGGGCGACAGGGAAAGTTCACCCCTCCGCTTT. Amino acids: CASRGDRESSPLRF. The genes are TRBV28 and TRBJ1-6; 7 bases align to TRBD1. The CDR3 sequence is 14 residues long. CDR1 MDHEN and CDR2 SYDVKM come from the germline V gene.

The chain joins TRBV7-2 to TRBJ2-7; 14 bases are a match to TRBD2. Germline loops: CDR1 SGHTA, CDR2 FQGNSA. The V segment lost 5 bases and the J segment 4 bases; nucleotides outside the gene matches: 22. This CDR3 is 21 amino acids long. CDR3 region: CASSIPGLAGAWAIWGYEQYF. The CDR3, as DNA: TGTGCCAGCAGCATACCGGGACTAGCGGGGGCCTGGGCGATATGGGGGTACGAGCAGTACTTC.

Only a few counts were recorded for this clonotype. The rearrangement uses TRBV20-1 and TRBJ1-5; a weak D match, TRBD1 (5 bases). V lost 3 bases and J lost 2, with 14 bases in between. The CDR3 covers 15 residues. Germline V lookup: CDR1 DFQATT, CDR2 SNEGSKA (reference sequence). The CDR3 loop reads CSASSQGTGNQPQHF. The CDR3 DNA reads TGCAGTGCTAGTTCCCAGGGTACAGGCAATCAGCCCCAGCATTTT.

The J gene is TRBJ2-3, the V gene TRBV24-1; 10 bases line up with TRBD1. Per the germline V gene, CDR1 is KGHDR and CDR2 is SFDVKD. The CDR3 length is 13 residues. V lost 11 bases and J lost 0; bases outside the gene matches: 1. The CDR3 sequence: CAMGQGSTDTQYF. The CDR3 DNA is TGTGCCATGGGACAGGGGAGCACAGATACGCAGTATTTT.

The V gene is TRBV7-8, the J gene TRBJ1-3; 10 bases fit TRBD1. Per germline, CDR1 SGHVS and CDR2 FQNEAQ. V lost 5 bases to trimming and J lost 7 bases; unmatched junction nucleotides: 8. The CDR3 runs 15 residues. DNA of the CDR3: TGTGCCAGCAGCCTAGGGACAGGGGAGTCGAACACCATATATTTT. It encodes CASSLGTGESNTIYF.

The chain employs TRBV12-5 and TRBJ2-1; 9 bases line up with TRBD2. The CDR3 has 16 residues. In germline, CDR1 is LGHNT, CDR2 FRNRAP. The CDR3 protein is CASSLGGGRAYNEQFF. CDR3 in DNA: TGTGCCAGCAGTTTAGGTGGCGGGAGGGCCTACAATGAGCAGTTCTTC.

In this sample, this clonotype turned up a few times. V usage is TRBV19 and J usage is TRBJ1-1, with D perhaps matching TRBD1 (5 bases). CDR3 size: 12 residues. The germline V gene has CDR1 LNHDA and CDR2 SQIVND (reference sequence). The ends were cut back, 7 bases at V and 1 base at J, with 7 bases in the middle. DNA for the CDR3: TGTGCCAGTATGCAGGGGAACACTGAAGCTTTCTTT. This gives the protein CASMQGNTEAFF.

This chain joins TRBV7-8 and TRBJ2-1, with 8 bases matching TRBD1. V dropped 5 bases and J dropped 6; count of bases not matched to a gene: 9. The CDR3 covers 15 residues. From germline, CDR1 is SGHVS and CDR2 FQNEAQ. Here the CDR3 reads CASSLTAGTGNEQFF. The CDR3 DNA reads TGTGCCAGCAGCCTAACTGCGGGGACAGGCAATGAGCAGTTCTTC.

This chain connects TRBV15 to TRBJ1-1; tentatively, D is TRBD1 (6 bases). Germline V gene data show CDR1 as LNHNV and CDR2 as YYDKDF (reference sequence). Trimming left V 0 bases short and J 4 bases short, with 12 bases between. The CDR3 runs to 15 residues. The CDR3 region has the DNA TGTGCCACCAGCAGAGAAAGGGAGGGGGGCACTGAAGCTTTCTTT. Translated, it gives CATSREREGGTEAFF.

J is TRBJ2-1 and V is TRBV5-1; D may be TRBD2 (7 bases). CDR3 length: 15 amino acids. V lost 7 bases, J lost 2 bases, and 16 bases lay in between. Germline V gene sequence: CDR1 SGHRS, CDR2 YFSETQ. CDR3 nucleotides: TGCGCCAGCGGGGGGGGGACAACGACCTACAATGAGCAGTTCTTC. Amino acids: CASGGGTTTYNEQFF.

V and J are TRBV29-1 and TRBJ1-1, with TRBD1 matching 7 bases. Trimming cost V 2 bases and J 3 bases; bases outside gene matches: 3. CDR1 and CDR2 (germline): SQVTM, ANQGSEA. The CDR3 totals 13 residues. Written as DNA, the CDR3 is TGCAGCGTTGAAAGGGGGCTGGACACTGAAGCTTTCTTT. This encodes CSVERGLDTEAFF.

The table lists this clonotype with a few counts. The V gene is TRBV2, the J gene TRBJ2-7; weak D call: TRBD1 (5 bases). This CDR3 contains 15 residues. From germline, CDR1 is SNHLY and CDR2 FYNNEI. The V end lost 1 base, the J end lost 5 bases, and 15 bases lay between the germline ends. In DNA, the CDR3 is TGTGCCAGCAGTGAAGGGGGTGGGGCCTTCAACGAGCAGTACTTC. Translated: CASSEGGGAFNEQYF.

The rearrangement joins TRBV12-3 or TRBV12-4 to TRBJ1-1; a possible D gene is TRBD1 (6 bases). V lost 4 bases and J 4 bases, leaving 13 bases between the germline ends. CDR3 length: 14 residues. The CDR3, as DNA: TGTGCCAGCAGTTCAGGGGATTTGGGCACTGAAGCTTTCTTT. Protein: CASSSGDLGTEAFF.

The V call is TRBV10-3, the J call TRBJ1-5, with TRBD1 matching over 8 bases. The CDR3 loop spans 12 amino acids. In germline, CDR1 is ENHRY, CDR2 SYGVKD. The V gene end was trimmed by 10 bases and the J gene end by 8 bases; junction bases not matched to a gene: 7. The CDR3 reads CATRTGQEPQHF. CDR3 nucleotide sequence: TGTGCCACCAGGACAGGGCAGGAGCCCCAGCATTTT.

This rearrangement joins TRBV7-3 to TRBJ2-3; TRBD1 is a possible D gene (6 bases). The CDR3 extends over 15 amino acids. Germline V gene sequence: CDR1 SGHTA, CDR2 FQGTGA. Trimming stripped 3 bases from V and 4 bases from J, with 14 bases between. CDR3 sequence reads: CASSLVGGSSDTQYF. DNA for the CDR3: TGTGCCAGCAGCTTGGTAGGGGGATCGTCAGATACGCAGTATTTT.

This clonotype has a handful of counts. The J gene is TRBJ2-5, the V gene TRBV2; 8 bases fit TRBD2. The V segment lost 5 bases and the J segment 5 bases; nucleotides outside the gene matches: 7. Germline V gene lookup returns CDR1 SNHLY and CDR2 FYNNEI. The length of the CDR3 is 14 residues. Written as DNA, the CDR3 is TGTGCCAGCAGTAGTCCGGGGGGGCGGGAGACCCAGTACTTC. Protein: CASSSPGGRETQYF.

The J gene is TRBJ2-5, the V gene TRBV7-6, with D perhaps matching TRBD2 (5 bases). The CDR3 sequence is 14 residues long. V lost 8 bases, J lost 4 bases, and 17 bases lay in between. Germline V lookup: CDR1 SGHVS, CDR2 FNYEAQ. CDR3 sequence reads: CASAPTRPTETQYF. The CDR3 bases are TGTGCCAGCGCCCCCACTAGGCCCACAGAGACCCAGTACTTC.

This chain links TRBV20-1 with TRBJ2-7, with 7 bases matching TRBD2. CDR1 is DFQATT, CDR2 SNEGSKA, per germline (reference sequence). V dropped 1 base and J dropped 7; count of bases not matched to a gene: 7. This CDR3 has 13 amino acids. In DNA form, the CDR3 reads TGCAGTGCTAGAGGACTAGCATCCCATGAGCAGTACTTC. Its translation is CSARGLASHEQYF.

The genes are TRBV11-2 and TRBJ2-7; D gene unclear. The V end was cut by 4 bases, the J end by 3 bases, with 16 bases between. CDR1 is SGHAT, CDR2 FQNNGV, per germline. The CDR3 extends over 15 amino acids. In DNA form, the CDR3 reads TGTGCCAGCAGCTCAAAGGATTATCAGAACTACGAGCAGTACTTC. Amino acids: CASSSKDYQNYEQYF. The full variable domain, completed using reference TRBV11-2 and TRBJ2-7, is EAGVAQSPRYKIIEKRQSVAFWCNPISGHATLYWYQQILGQGPKLLIQFQNNGVVDDSQLPKDRFSAERLKGVDSTLKIQPAKLEDSAVYLCASSSKDYQNYEQYFGPGTRLTVT.

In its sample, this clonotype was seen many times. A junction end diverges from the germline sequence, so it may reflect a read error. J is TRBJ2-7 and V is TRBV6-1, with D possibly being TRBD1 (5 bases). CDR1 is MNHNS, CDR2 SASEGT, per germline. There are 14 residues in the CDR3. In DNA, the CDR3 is TGTGCCAGCAGTGGCTGGGGCAGCAACTACAAGCAGTACTTC. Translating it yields CASSGWGSNYKQYF.

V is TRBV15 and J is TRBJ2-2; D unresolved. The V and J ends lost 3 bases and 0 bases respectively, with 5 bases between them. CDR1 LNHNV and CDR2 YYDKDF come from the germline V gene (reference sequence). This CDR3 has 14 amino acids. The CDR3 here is CATSSEANTGELFF. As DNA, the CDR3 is TGTGCCACCAGCAGTGAAGCGAACACCGGGGAGCTGTTTTTT.

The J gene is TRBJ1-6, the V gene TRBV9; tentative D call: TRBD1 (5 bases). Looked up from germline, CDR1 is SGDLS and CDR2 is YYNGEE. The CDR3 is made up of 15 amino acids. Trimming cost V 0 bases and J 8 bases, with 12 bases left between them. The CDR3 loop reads CASSVGKGRDSPLHF. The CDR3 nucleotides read TGTGCCAGCAGCGTAGGTAAGGGGCGGGATTCACCCCTCCACTTT. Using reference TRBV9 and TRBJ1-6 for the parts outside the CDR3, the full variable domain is DSGVTQTPKHLITATGQRVTLRCSPRSGDLSVYWYQQSLDQGLQFLIQYYNGEERAKGNILERFSAQQFPDLHSELNLSSLELGDSALYFCASSVGKGRDSPLHFGNGTRLTVT.

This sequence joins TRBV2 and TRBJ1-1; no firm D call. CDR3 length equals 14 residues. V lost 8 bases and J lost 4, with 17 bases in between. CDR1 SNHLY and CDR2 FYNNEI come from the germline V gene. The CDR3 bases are TGTGCCAGCGGCCCCGGTACGAGGTTCACTGAAGCTTTCTTT. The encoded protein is CASGPGTRFTEAFF.